The entry below gives a single T cell receptor beta chain sequence along with its context. Its antigen is unknown. Deep was the level at which the assay was run. The protocol was immunoSEQ multiplex PCR, while the TCRdb copy is restricted to in-frame clones and leaves out a portion. The table shows over a million clones, with about three quarters occurring only once. Trimming took 10 bases from V and 1 from J, leaving 18 bases between them. The CDR3 totals 15 residues. Germline loops: CDR1 MNHNS, CDR2 SASEGT. The data belong to a study of shared clonotypes between healthy human individuals. Study results and caveats: Clonotypes which were not shared had lower generation probabilities than clonotypes that all four donors shared.

Material: memory CD4+ T cells sorted from blood. Stated subset: CD45RA-negative fraction. V is TRBV6-1 and J is TRBJ2-3; D unclear. This receptor was obtained from a man aged 18 to 29 in good health. Here the CDR3 DNA reads TGTGCCACTAGACCGGCCGTTTCTCGCACAGATACGCAGTATTTT. It yields the protein CATRPAVSRTDTQYF.